The 29 T cell receptor beta chains in this list originate from one sample, sequenced in a study of Ad26.COV2.S vaccination and SARS-CoV-2 variants. The treatment here: 15 to 20 received Ad26.COV2.S at low or high dose, single or two shots; about 5 received placebo; per-sample allocation not given. The investigators took samples on day 63 after the first vaccine or placebo injection. The repertoire was sequenced with immunoSEQ multiplex PCR; TCRdb's copy has only in-frame clones and lacks some. This repertoire shows roughly 320,000 clones, roughly 80% found once; its top ten account for approximately 2.1%. This specimen consisted of peripheral blood, obtained in a trial of Ad26.COV2.S vaccine versus placebo. These receptors were obtained from a person aged 18 to 59 who received the Ad26.COV2.S COVID-19 vaccine or a placebo.

The DNA of the CDR3 is TGCGCCAGCAGCCCGGGACTAGCGGGGAGGTTGGAGACCCAGTACTTC. This codes for CASSPGLAGRLETQYF. The chain combines TRBV5-1 with TRBJ2-5, with 13 bases aligning to TRBD2. CDR3 length: 16 residues. Per germline, CDR1 SGHRS and CDR2 YFSETQ. Trimming at V came to 4 bases and at J to 5 bases, leaving 8 bases not matched to a gene. Together with reference TRBV5-1 and TRBJ2-5, the CDR3 gives the full variable domain: KAGVTQTPRYLIKTRGQQVTLSCSPISGHRSVSWYQQTPGQGLQFLFEYFSETQRNKGNFPGRFSGRQFSNSRSEMNVSTLELGDSALYLCASSPGLAGRLETQYFGPGTRLLVL.

V usage is TRBV2 and J usage is TRBJ1-4; D ambiguous. Germline CDR1 reads SNHLY; CDR2 reads FYNNEI. There are 14 residues in the CDR3. Trimming removed 6 bases from V and 5 bases from J, with 13 bases in between. DNA for the CDR3: TGTGCCAGCAGCGCGGACGGGAAAAATGAAAAACTGTTTTTT. Protein sequence: CASSADGKNEKLFF.

The chain couples TRBV5-8 to TRBJ2-7; 7 bases line up with TRBD1. The CDR3 has 14 residues. Trimming removed 3 bases from V and 2 bases from J; junction bases left unmatched: 5. Looked up from germline, CDR1 is SGHTS and CDR2 is YDEGEE. The CDR3 sequence: CASSSSDRAYEQYF. As DNA, the CDR3 is TGTGCCAGCAGCTCCTCAGACAGGGCCTACGAGCAGTACTTC.

The chain links TRBV5-1 to TRBJ2-1; D is ambiguous. V shed 4 bases and J shed 0 bases, with 14 bases lying between them. Germline-derived CDR1 and CDR2 are SGHRS and YFSETQ. The CDR3 spans 16 residues. DNA for the CDR3: TGCGCCAGCAGCCCCCGACCATTCAGCTCCTACAATGAGCAGTTCTTC. This codes for CASSPRPFSSYNEQFF.

The chain carries TRBV28 and TRBJ2-5; D may be TRBD2 (6 bases). Germline-derived CDR1 and CDR2 are MDHEN and SYDVKM. V lost 9 bases and J 4 bases, leaving 9 bases between the germline ends. The CDR3 sequence is 11 residues long. CDR3 in DNA: TGTGCCAGGGCGGGGAGAGAGACCCAGTACTTC. Its translation: CARAGRETQYF.

This chain joins TRBV5-1 and TRBJ1-6; D unclear. CDR3 length: 14 amino acids. CDR1 and CDR2 (germline): SGHRS, YFSETQ. V was clipped by 0 bases and J by 6 bases, with 7 bases between them. CDR3 residues: CASSLDRLNSPLHF. The CDR3 DNA is TGCGCCAGCAGCTTGGACAGACTTAATTCACCCCTCCACTTT.

The chain combines TRBV2 with TRBJ2-7; possibly TRBD1 or TRBD2 for D (5 bases each). CDR3 length: 13 residues. V gave up 6 bases and J gave up 1 base, with 10 bases separating them. The germline CDR1 and CDR2 sequences are SNHLY and FYNNEI. In DNA, the CDR3 is TGTGCCAGCAGCTGGGGACGGTCCTACGAGCAGTACTTC. Residues: CASSWGRSYEQYF.

The genes are TRBV7-6 and TRBJ2-2; 7 nucleotides agree with TRBD1. The CDR3 consists of 17 residues. CDR1 is SGHVS and CDR2 is FNYEAQ in the germline V gene. V was pared by 1 base and J by 5 bases, with 10 bases of the junction left unmatched. CDR3 loop: CASSLGAGGFATGELFF. The DNA for the CDR3 is TGTGCCAGCAGCTTAGGGGCAGGGGGATTTGCAACCGGGGAGCTGTTTTTT.

The V and J genes are TRBV19 and TRBJ1-1; TRBD1 aligns across 8 bases. Germline CDR1 LNHDA, CDR2 SQIVND (reference sequence). The CDR3 contains 14 residues. Losses at the gene ends were 5 bases for V and 10 bases for J; bases not matched to a gene: 12. This chain's CDR3 is CASSSTGGEVRAFF. CDR3 bases: TGTGCCAGTAGTTCAACAGGGGGGGAGGTACGAGCTTTCTTT.

This sequence joins TRBV2 and TRBJ1-1; tentatively, D is TRBD1 (5 bases). The CDR3 loop spans 17 amino acids. V was cut by 2 bases and J by 1 base, with 17 bases left in between. Germline CDR1 and CDR2: SNHLY and FYNNEI. CDR3 sequence (DNA): TGTGCCAGCAGTGAACCATCCGGGACTTCGGGGAACACTGAAGCTTTCTTT. Translating gives CASSEPSGTSGNTEAFF.

This clone came up a few times. V is TRBV6-5 and J is TRBJ1-4; 9 nucleotides align to TRBD1. CDR3 length equals 15 residues. Germline values: CDR1 MNHEY, CDR2 SVGAGI. Trimming cost V 6 bases and J 8 bases; bases outside gene matches: 10. CDR3 DNA sequence: TGTGCCAGCAGACACAGGGGGCGATTAGGCGAAAAACTGTTTTTT. Its translation is CASRHRGRLGEKLFF.

The chain links TRBV5-6 to TRBJ1-2; D may be TRBD1 (5 bases). CDR1 is SGHDT, CDR2 YYEEEE, per germline. The V end lost 4 bases, the J end lost 3 bases, and 13 bases lay between the germline ends. The CDR3 sequence is 14 residues long. DNA of the CDR3: TGTGCCAGCAGCCCTGGAGGGGCTGACTATGGCTACACCTTC. It specifies CASSPGGADYGYTF.

This clone was picked up one time. The chain uses TRBV7-2 and TRBJ2-7; 8 bases line up with TRBD1. The germline CDR1 and CDR2 sequences are SGHTA and FQGNSA. J was trimmed by 2 bases and V by 5 bases; bases with no gene match: 5. This CDR3 has 14 amino acids. The CDR3 sequence is CASSAPGQAYEQYF. The DNA for the CDR3 is TGTGCCAGCAGCGCTCCGGGACAGGCCTACGAGCAGTACTTC. The full variable domain, its missing parts supplied by reference TRBV7-2 and TRBJ2-7, is GAGVSQSPSNKVTEKGKDVELRCDPISGHTALYWYRQSLGQGLEFLIYFQGNSAPDKSGLPSDRFSAERTGGSVSTLTIQRTQQEDSAVYLCASSAPGQAYEQYFGPGTRLTVT.

CDR3 in amino acids: CASRGSGGASYEQFF. In DNA form, the CDR3 reads TGTGCCAGCAGGGGTAGCGGGGGGGCCTCGTATGAGCAGTTCTTC. The V and J genes are TRBV27 and TRBJ2-1; 11 bases align to TRBD2. Germline loops: CDR1 MNHEY, CDR2 SMNVEV (reference sequence). This CDR3 spans 15 amino acids. Trimming cost V 6 bases and J 8 bases; bases outside gene matches: 9.

This chain connects TRBV24-1 to TRBJ2-7, with TRBD1 identical over 8 bases. Germline trimming cut 6 bases from V and 0 bases from J; bases unmatched to any gene: 6. CDR1 is KGHDR, CDR2 SFDVKD, per germline. The CDR3 runs 15 residues. The CDR3 DNA reads TGTGCCACCAGTACCGGACAGGGTTTCTCCTACGAGCAGTACTTC. Encoded protein: CATSTGQGFSYEQYF.

The V gene is TRBV7-7, the J gene TRBJ2-5; D is unclear. Germline CDR1 reads SSHAT; CDR2 reads FNYEAQ (reference sequence). This CDR3 comprises 13 residues. V was cut by 4 bases and J by 2 bases, with 8 bases left in between. The DNA of the CDR3 is TGTGCCAGCAGCTCGGGCGCACAAGAGACCCAGTACTTC. It translates to CASSSGAQETQYF.

The chain couples TRBV3-1 (or the pseudogene TRBV3-2) to TRBJ2-5, with D unclear. Trimming removed 5 bases at V and 1 base at J, with 20 bases between. This CDR3 contains 17 residues. The V gene's germline CDR1 is LGHDT and CDR2 YNNKEL (reference sequence). The CDR3 spells CASSSQGSTHTQETQYF. CDR3 in DNA: TGTGCCAGCAGCTCACAAGGGTCCACACATACCCAAGAGACCCAGTACTTC.

The genes are TRBV27 and TRBJ1-4, with D possibly being TRBD1 (6 bases). This CDR3 is built from 15 residues. CDR1 MNHEY and CDR2 SMNVEV come from the germline V gene (reference sequence). V lost 5 bases, J lost 3 bases, and 13 bases lay in between. The CDR3 is CASSQRTDPNEKLFF. The CDR3 coding sequence is TGTGCCAGCAGTCAGCGGACAGATCCTAATGAAAAACTGTTTTTT.

The chain joins TRBV5-6 to TRBJ2-3; D is unclear. V lost 4 bases and J 0 bases, leaving 6 bases between the germline ends. This CDR3 comprises 13 residues. Germline V CDR1 and CDR2: SGHDT, YYEEEE. The CDR3 coding sequence is TGTGCCAGCAGCACCGGAAGCACAGATACGCAGTATTTT. As protein: CASSTGSTDTQYF.

V is TRBV5-6 and J is TRBJ1-2; no reliable D call. The CDR3 is 13 residues long. V gave up 4 bases and J gave up 5 bases, with 12 bases separating them. CDR1 is SGHDT, CDR2 YYEEEE, per germline. CDR3 coding DNA: TGTGCCAGCAGCCCGGGTATCGTGTATGGCTACACCTTC. It codes for CASSPGIVYGYTF. The variable domain in full, completed from reference TRBV5-6 and TRBJ1-2, reads DAGVTQSPTHLIKTRGQQVTLRCSPKSGHDTVSWYQQALGQGPQFIFQYYEEEERQRGNFPDRFSGHQFPNYSSELNVNALLLGDSALYLCASSPGIVYGYTFGSGTRLTVV.

The chain links TRBV28 to TRBJ1-5, with 9 bases identical to TRBD1. The germline CDR1 and CDR2 sequences are MDHEN and SYDVKM. The length of the CDR3 is 15 residues. V dropped 5 bases and J dropped 6; count of bases not matched to a gene: 8. The CDR3 loop is CASSPPQGAFQPQHF. CDR3 DNA: TGTGCCAGCAGTCCCCCACAGGGGGCGTTTCAGCCCCAGCATTTT.

The chain couples TRBV2 to TRBJ1-2, with 7 bases fitting TRBD1. This CDR3 contains 14 residues. The V gene end was trimmed by 6 bases and the J gene end by 5 bases; junction bases not matched to a gene: 9. The germline V gene encodes CDR1 SNHLY and CDR2 FYNNEI. The CDR3 nucleotides read TGTGCCAGCAGGGGGGACAGTAACTTATATGGCTACACCTTC. Protein sequence: CASRGDSNLYGYTF.

This clone occurred once. The chain joins TRBV6-6 to TRBJ2-7, with TRBD1 as a possible D gene (6 bases). Germline assignment: CDR1 MNHNY and CDR2 SVGAGI (reference sequence). The germline V and J ends were trimmed by 0 bases and 0 bases, with 12 bases remaining between them. This CDR3 is built from 16 residues. The CDR3 sequence is CASSYSAGESSYEQYF. CDR3 DNA sequence: TGTGCCAGCAGTTACTCTGCAGGGGAAAGCTCCTACGAGCAGTACTTC.

The CDR3 DNA sequence: TGCGCCAGCAGCTTGTCAGGACGTGAGACCCAGTACTTC. Its protein is CASSLSGRETQYF. The chain employs TRBV5-1 and TRBJ2-5; no clear D. Trimming left V 1 base short and J 5 bases short, with 9 bases between. Germline lookup yields CDR1 SGHRS and CDR2 YFSETQ. CDR3 length: 13 amino acids. Full variable domain (outside the CDR3, taken from reference TRBV5-1 and TRBJ2-5): KAGVTQTPRYLIKTRGQQVTLSCSPISGHRSVSWYQQTPGQGLQFLFEYFSETQRNKGNFPGRFSGRQFSNSRSEMNVSTLELGDSALYLCASSLSGRETQYFGPGTRLLVL.

V usage is TRBV24-1 and J usage is TRBJ2-5; D perhaps matches TRBD1 (5 bases). The CDR3 has 12 residues. Germline assignment: CDR1 KGHDR and CDR2 SFDVKD. V dropped 3 bases and J dropped 4 bases, with 5 bases sitting between them. The CDR3 nucleotides are TGTGCCACCAGTGATCAGGGAGAGACCCAGTACTTC. Its protein is CATSDQGETQYF.

The J gene is TRBJ1-1, the V gene TRBV6-5; no firm D call. V was shortened by 7 bases and J by 1 base, with 10 bases between the two germline ends. The CDR3 consists of 13 residues. Per germline, CDR1 MNHEY and CDR2 SVGAGI. The CDR3 region is CASTFEWNTEAFF. CDR3 bases: TGTGCCAGCACTTTTGAGTGGAACACTGAAGCTTTCTTT.

The chain recombines TRBV3-1 (or the pseudogene TRBV3-2) with TRBJ1-2, with 8 bases matching TRBD1. V lost 1 base and J lost 6; bases outside the gene matches: 4. Looked up from germline, CDR1 is LGHDT and CDR2 is YNNKEL (reference sequence). The CDR3 has 14 amino acids. In DNA form, the CDR3 reads TGTGCCAGCAGCCAAGGAGCAGGGGGCAATGGCTACACCTTC. Its translation: CASSQGAGGNGYTF.

The count of this clone is one. The rearrangement links TRBV9 to TRBJ2-7, with D uncertain. V lost 0 bases and J lost 5, with 18 bases in between. The V gene's germline CDR1 is SGDLS and CDR2 YYNGEE. The length of the CDR3 is 16 residues. The CDR3 sequence is CASSVEPGRILHEQYF. CDR3 coding DNA: TGTGCCAGCAGCGTAGAGCCAGGACGGATCCTCCACGAGCAGTACTTC.

Concerning this clone: Other DNA sequences in this sample translate to the same CDR3. The chain employs TRBV28 and TRBJ2-7, with D perhaps TRBD1 (6 bases). Germline values: CDR1 MDHEN, CDR2 SYDVKM. The length of the CDR3 is 11 residues. V dropped 5 bases and J dropped 6 bases, with 8 bases sitting between them. In DNA form, the CDR3 reads TGTGCCAGCAGTGACAGGCGCGAGCAGTACTTC. Amino acids: CASSDRREQYF. The full variable domain, in which reference TRBV28 and TRBJ2-7 provide the parts outside the CDR3, is DVKVTQSSRYLVKRTGEKVFLECVQDMDHENMFWYRQDPGLGLRLIYFSYDVKMKEKGDIPEGYSVSREKKERFSLILESASTNQTSMYLCASSDRREQYFGPGTRLTVT.